A selection of T cell receptor beta chains follows, all from one sample in a study of vaccination effects on CD4 cells after COVID-19. Antigens of these TCRs are unknown. TCRdb keeps only in-frame clones here, not all; method: immunoSEQ multiplex PCR. Of around 81,000 clones listed, 60% to 80% are singletons. The sample here was CD4+ T cells from PBMCs cultured with HCoV-OC43 spike peptides, taken after COVID-19 vaccination. The receptors originated from a human donor who received a COVID-19 vaccine. The CDR3 runs from the conserved cysteine through the conserved F or W. The D gene is left open where the match is weak. Rows give clone size only sometimes, using once, few, many, or a class for an expanded clone.

D: .
size: .
V: TRBV5-1
J: TRBJ2-5
CDR3: CASSLAGTRVGETQYF
DNA: TGCGCCAGCAGCTTGGCAGGGACAAGGGTAGGAGAGACCCAGTACTTC

D: TRBD1
size: .
V: TRBV28
J: TRBJ1-5
CDR3: CASKQGGSQPQHF
DNA: TGTGCCAGCAAACAGGGGGGGAGTCAGCCCCAGCATTTT

D: TRBD1
size: .
V: TRBV19
J: TRBJ2-5
CDR3: CASSIEQGRETQYF
DNA: TGTGCCAGTAGTATCGAACAGGGGAGAGAGACCCAGTACTTC

D: TRBD2
size: once
V: TRBV9
J: TRBJ2-2
CDR3: CASSVTGLAGVGELFF
DNA: TGTGCCAGCAGCGTCACGGGACTAGCGGGGGTCGGGGAGCTGTTTTTT

D: .
size: .
V: TRBV24-1
J: TRBJ2-3
CDR3: CATMFTDTQYF
DNA: TGTGCCACCATGTTCACAGATACGCAGTATTTT

D: .
size: .
V: TRBV4-1
J: TRBJ1-2
CDR3: CASSLGQTFDFRYGYTF
DNA: TGCGCCAGCAGCCTTGGGCAGACTTTCGACTTTAGGTATGGCTACACCTTC

D: .
size: once
V: TRBV7-9
J: TRBJ2-3
CDR3: CASSLGSWRDSTDTQYF
DNA: TGTGCCAGCAGCTTAGGAAGTTGGCGAGATAGCACAGATACGCAGTATTTT

D: .
size: few
V: TRBV5-1
J: TRBJ1-2
CDR3: CASSSHTSGPGGYGYTF
DNA: TGCGCCAGCAGCTCACACACTTCCGGACCGGGGGGCTATGGCTACACCTTC

D: .
size: .
V: TRBV1
J: TRBJ1-2
CDR3: CTSAPGEYNYGYTF
DNA: TGCACCAGCGCCCCTGGGGAATACAACTATGGCTACACCTTC

D: TRBD1
size: once
V: TRBV5-1
J: TRBJ2-1
CDR3: CASSLSGQGRNNEQFF
DNA: TGCGCCAGCAGCTTGTCCGGACAGGGCCGAAACAATGAGCAGTTCTTC

D: .
size: few
V: TRBV9
J: TRBJ2-1
CDR3: CASSGGTSSYNEQFF
DNA: TGTGCCAGCAGCGGGGGGACGAGCTCCTACAATGAGCAGTTCTTC

D: TRBD1
size: .
V: TRBV5-1
J: TRBJ1-1
CDR3: CASSLGQGWDEAFF
DNA: TGCGCCAGCAGCTTGGGACAGGGGTGGGACGAAGCTTTCTTT

D: TRBD1
size: few
V: TRBV18
J: TRBJ2-4
CDR3: CASSPGGQGNIQYF
DNA: TGTGCCAGCTCACCGGGGGGACAGGGAAACATTCAGTACTTC

D: .
size: .
V: TRBV6-2/TRBV6-3
J: TRBJ2-3
CDR3: CASSSRSLDTQYF
DNA: TGTGCCAGCAGTTCTAGGAGCTTGGATACGCAGTATTTT

D: .
size: .
V: TRBV5-1
J: TRBJ2-5
CDR3: CASSLGGALGETQYF
DNA: TGCGCCAGCAGCTTGGGCGGGGCGCTTGGGGAGACCCAGTACTTC

D: .
size: .
V: TRBV24-1
J: TRBJ2-3
CDR3: CATSDSRVIDTQYF
DNA: TGTGCCACCAGTGATTCCAGGGTAATAGATACGCAGTATTTT

D: .
size: .
V: TRBV7-9
J: TRBJ2-2
CDR3: CASLVAGARAGSTGELFF
DNA: TGTGCCAGCCTTGTCGCTGGGGCGCGAGCAGGATCCACCGGGGAGCTGTTTTTT

D: .
size: few
V: TRBV19
J: TRBJ1-5
CDR3: CASSIRTGSNQPQHF
DNA: TGTGCCAGTAGTATACGGACGGGAAGCAATCAGCCCCAGCATTTT

D: .
size: .
V: TRBV4-1
J: TRBJ1-2
CDR3: CASSHMGPNYGYTF
DNA: TGCGCCAGCAGCCACATGGGACCGAACTATGGCTACACCTTC

D: .
size: .
V: TRBV19
J: TRBJ2-5
CDR3: CASSIGYRGRETQYF
DNA: TGTGCCAGTAGTATAGGGTACCGGGGGAGGGAGACCCAGTACTTC

D: .
size: .
V: TRBV15
J: TRBJ1-1
CDR3: CATSRAYLGGGNTEAFF
DNA: TGTGCCACCAGCAGAGCCTATCTGGGGGGGGGAAACACTGAAGCTTTCTTT

D: TRBD2
size: .
V: TRBV7-2
J: TRBJ2-1
CDR3: CANSLDSGAPQFF
DNA: TGTGCCAACAGCTTAGATAGCGGGGCACCGCAGTTCTTC

D: .
size: .
V: TRBV5-6
J: TRBJ1-1
CDR3: CASSFTGRGNTEAFF
DNA: TGTGCCAGCAGCTTTACAGGGCGAGGGAACACTGAAGCTTTCTTT

D: .
size: few
V: TRBV18
J: TRBJ1-1
CDR3: CASSADRGNTEAFF
DNA: TGTGCCAGCTCAGCGGACAGAGGAAACACTGAAGCTTTCTTT

D: .
size: .
V: TRBV6-2/TRBV6-3
J: TRBJ1-1
CDR3: CASSYRSRATEAFF
DNA: TGTGCCAGCAGTTACCGTTCCAGGGCCACTGAAGCTTTCTTT

D: TRBD2
size: .
V: TRBV7-3
J: TRBJ2-3
CDR3: CASSLSLAGVGDTQYF
DNA: TGTGCCAGCAGCTTAAGTCTAGCGGGGGTGGGAGATACGCAGTATTTT

D: TRBD1
size: once
V: TRBV30
J: TRBJ1-2
CDR3: CAWSLTGYGYTF
DNA: TGTGCCTGGAGCCTGACAGGGTATGGCTACACCTTC

D: .
size: few
V: TRBV11-2
J: TRBJ2-3
CDR3: CASSLDRTPGDTQYF
DNA: TGTGCCAGCAGCTTAGATCGAACCCCTGGGGATACGCAGTATTTT

D: .
size: .
V: TRBV6-5
J: TRBJ2-3
CDR3: CASRDDGTRDTQYF
DNA: TGTGCCAGCAGGGACGACGGGACAAGAGATACGCAGTATTTT

D: .
size: few
V: TRBV7-9
J: TRBJ1-1
CDR3: CASRRKGLTEAFF
DNA: TGTGCCAGCAGACGTAAGGGCTTGACTGAAGCTTTCTTT

D: .
size: once
V: TRBV11-2
J: TRBJ2-1
CDR3: CASSPQTGINEQFF
DNA: TGTGCCAGCAGCCCACAGACGGGGATCAATGAGCAGTTCTTC

D: TRBD1
size: .
V: TRBV3-1/TRBV3-2
J: TRBJ1-1
CDR3: CASSLGQGDTEAFF
DNA: TGTGCCAGCAGCCTGGGACAGGGGGACACTGAAGCTTTCTTT

D: TRBD2
size: few
V: TRBV10-1
J: TRBJ2-2
CDR3: CASSVGLASSGELFF
DNA: TGCGCCAGCAGTGTCGGACTAGCGTCGAGCGGGGAGCTGTTTTTT

D: TRBD1
size: .
V: TRBV9
J: TRBJ1-4
CDR3: CASSVQGGNEKLFF
DNA: TGTGCCAGCAGCGTACAAGGGGGCAATGAAAAACTGTTTTTT

D: .
size: .
V: TRBV30
J: TRBJ1-5
CDR3: CAWSPGRGLSSNQPQHF
DNA: TGTGCCTGGAGTCCCGGACGGGGTTTGAGTAGCAATCAGCCCCAGCATTTT

D: .
size: few
V: TRBV24-1
J: TRBJ2-2
CDR3: CATRGTANTGELFF
DNA: TGTGCCACCCGCGGGACAGCCAACACCGGGGAGCTGTTTTTT

D: TRBD1
size: .
V: TRBV18
J: TRBJ1-4
CDR3: CASSSSRQGPEKLFF
DNA: TGTGCCAGCTCTTCGAGCCGACAGGGGCCCGAAAAACTGTTTTTT

D: .
size: .
V: TRBV28
J: TRBJ1-4
CDR3: CASSSPGGPNEKLFF
DNA: TGTGCCAGCAGTTCACCCGGGGGGCCGAATGAAAAACTGTTTTTT

D: .
size: .
V: TRBV7-8
J: TRBJ1-2
CDR3: CASSLGQSGYTF
DNA: TGTGCCAGCAGCTTAGGGCAGTCTGGCTACACCTTC

D: .
size: .
V: TRBV19
J: TRBJ1-5
CDR3: CASSMAGALRHYSNQPQHF
DNA: TGTGCCAGTAGTATGGCCGGGGCTCTCCGCCACTATAGCAATCAGCCCCAGCATTTT

D: TRBD1
size: .
V: TRBV5-1
J: TRBJ1-4
CDR3: CASSSTGEEKLFF
DNA: TGCGCCAGCAGCTCGACAGGGGAGGAAAAACTGTTTTTT